These 32 T cell receptor beta chains came from one sample sequenced in a study of T cells in Graves' hyperthyroidism and ophthalmopathy. The investigators amplified TCR beta CDR3 regions from RNA transcripts. The HTBI primer set served for first-round RT-PCR of the TCR CDR3. TCRdb ran MiXCR on the multiplex PCR reads and lists one entry per CDR3 protein. The sample consists of 350,000 or so distinct CDR3 sequences, about 20% of them appearing once. The sequencing sample was made of blood. The origin of the receptors is a woman aged 45-60 years with Graves' hyperthyroidism.

Details on this clonotype: At one boundary the junction diverges from the germline segment, which might be a read error. The chain links TRBV2 to TRBJ2-3, with no clear D. Germline CDR1 and CDR2: SNHLY and FYNNEI. CDR3 length: 15 amino acids. For the CDR3, the DNA is TGTGCCAGCAGTGTTTCTCAACGTGGCACGGATACGCAGTATTTT. It yields the protein CASSVSQRGTDTQYF.

The chain is built from TRBV7-8 and TRBJ2-3, with a weak D call TRBD2 (6 bases). Germline CDR1 reads SGHVS; CDR2 reads FQNEAQ. With 0 bases removed from V and 2 bases from J, the gap between germline ends came to 15 bases. The CDR3 consists of 17 residues. The CDR3 region has the DNA TGTGCCAGCAGCTTAGCGCTCGGGGGAGCTTACACAGATACGCAGTATTTT. This gives the protein CASSLALGGAYTDTQYF.

J is TRBJ2-2 and V is TRBV6-9, with D possibly being TRBD2 (5 bases). CDR1 and CDR2 (germline): MNHGY, SVAAGI. V lost 3 bases and J lost 15, with 17 bases in between. This CDR3 spans 13 amino acids. CDR3 residues: CASSYGMGAKVFF. As DNA, the CDR3 is TGTGCCAGCAGTTACGGGATGGGAGCAAAGGTGTTTTTT.

The V call is TRBV10-3, the J call TRBJ2-2; D is ambiguous. The length of the CDR3 is 14 residues. Per germline, CDR1 ENHRY and CDR2 SYGVKD. Between the trimmed V and J ends, which lost 0 bases and 5 bases, there was a span of 7 bases. The CDR3 DNA reads as TGTGCCATCAGTGAGTCCGCTGTGACCGGGGAGCTGTTTTTT. It encodes CAISESAVTGELFF.

The sample holds many counts of this clonotype. V usage is TRBV2 and J usage is TRBJ1-2; maybe TRBD1 (5 bases). The V and J ends lost 7 bases and 4 bases respectively, with 13 bases between them. The germline CDR1 and CDR2 sequences are SNHLY and FYNNEI. The CDR3 extends over 13 amino acids. CDR3 coding DNA: TGTGCCAGCACCCAAGGGGAGAGCTATGGCTACACCTTC. Its protein is CASTQGESYGYTF.

The chain is built from TRBV30 and TRBJ2-3, with TRBD2 matching over 9 bases. The CDR3 extends over 15 amino acids. The V and J ends lost 0 bases and 4 bases, in that order; junction bases with no gene match: 5. Germline values: CDR1 GTSNPN, CDR2 SVGIG (reference sequence). As DNA, the CDR3 is TGTGCCTGGAGTGTAAATAGCGGGGGCGCAGATACGCAGTATTTT. As protein: CAWSVNSGGADTQYF.

This clonotype was found many times. This chain links TRBV5-1 with TRBJ2-7; D is undetermined. The CDR3 has 14 residues. Germline V CDR1 and CDR2: SGHRS, YFSETQ. V gave up 4 bases and J gave up 4 bases, with 15 bases separating them. CDR3 loop: CASSHGPGTYEQYV. CDR3 bases: TGCGCCAGCAGCCACGGGCCCGGAACATACGAGCAGTACGTC.

This clonotype was observed at least ten times. This chain links TRBV30 with TRBJ1-4; no firm D call. This CDR3 comprises 14 residues. Trimming took off 0 bases at V and 10 bases at J, with 15 bases between the two ends. CDR1 GTSNPN and CDR2 SVGIG come from the germline V gene (reference sequence). CDR3 sequence (DNA): TGTGCCTGGAGTGTAGGCCATTTGGAGGGAAAACTGTTTTTT. Protein product: CAWSVGHLEGKLFF.

In this sample, this clonotype turned up many times. The chain has TRBV12-3 or TRBV12-4 and TRBJ2-5; 7 nucleotides align to TRBD1. This CDR3 spans 15 amino acids. V shed 3 bases, J shed 5 bases, and the junction held 9 bases outside the gene matches. The CDR3 sequence is CASSLGRGIRETQYF. The CDR3 DNA is TGTGCCAGCAGTTTGGGCAGGGGGATAAGGGAGACCCAGTACTTC.

This clonotype has at least ten counts. V gene TRBV5-1 combines with J gene TRBJ2-3, with D possibly being TRBD1 (5 bases). Germline V lookup: CDR1 SGHRS, CDR2 YFSETQ. This CDR3 is built from 14 residues. Deletions cut 0 bases from V and 4 bases from J, with 9 bases between. This CDR3 is CASSLEGASDTQYF. The CDR3 DNA sequence: TGCGCCAGCAGCTTGGAAGGGGCTTCAGATACGCAGTATTTT.

This clonotype has only a few counts. CDR3 bases: TGCAGTGCCGTCAGACGGACACAAGAGACCCAGTACTTC. Protein: CSAVRRTQETQYF. V usage is TRBV20-1 and J usage is TRBJ2-5; tentative D call: TRBD1 (5 bases). This CDR3 region has 13 residues. Germline V gives CDR1 DFQATT, CDR2 SNEGSKA (reference sequence). The V end was cut by 6 bases, the J end by 2 bases, with 13 bases between.

This clonotype has at least ten counts. This rearrangement joins TRBV7-3 to TRBJ2-1; 9 nucleotides match TRBD2. J was trimmed by 2 bases and V by 4 bases; bases with no gene match: 3. The CDR3 loop spans 15 amino acids. CDR1 SGHTA and CDR2 FQGTGA come from the germline V gene. The CDR3 reads CASSSTSGPYNEQFF. The CDR3 region has the DNA TGTGCCAGCAGCTCGACTAGCGGACCCTACAATGAGCAGTTCTTC. Looking up the rest from reference TRBV7-3 and TRBJ2-1 gives the full variable domain: GAGVSQTPSNKVTEKGKYVELRCDPISGHTALYWYRQSLGQGPEFLIYFQGTGAADDSGLPNDRFFAVRPEGSVSTLKIQRTERGDSAVYLCASSSTSGPYNEQFFGPGTRLTVL.

The chain is built from TRBV7-2 and TRBJ2-7; 8 nucleotides align to TRBD2. The CDR3 extends over 16 amino acids. V lost 0 bases, J lost 5 bases, and 9 bases stayed unmatched. The germline V gene encodes CDR1 SGHTA and CDR2 FQGNSA. CDR3 protein: CASSLAPQREWNEQYF. In DNA, the CDR3 is TGTGCCAGCAGCTTAGCCCCCCAGCGGGAGTGGAACGAGCAGTACTTC.

This clonotype was counted many times. The V and J genes are TRBV7-9 and TRBJ2-7; 7 bases are shared with TRBD2. Looked up from germline, CDR1 is SEHNR and CDR2 is FQNEAQ (reference sequence). V trimming: 5 bases; J trimming: 0 bases; junction bases outside the gene matches: 1. This CDR3 is built from 13 residues. This chain's CDR3 is CASSRDYSYEQYV. CDR3 sequence (DNA): TGTGCCAGCAGCCGGGACTACTCCTACGAGCAGTACGTC.

The V gene is TRBV6-1, the J gene TRBJ2-1; 9 bases agree with TRBD2. The V gene end was trimmed by 5 bases and the J gene end by 15 bases; junction bases not matched to a gene: 23. The CDR3 runs to 17 residues. CDR1 and CDR2 from the germline V gene are MNHNS and SASEGT. This chain's CDR3 is CASSFLGASGAREGVFF. The CDR3 coding sequence is TGTGCCAGCAGTTTCCTCGGTGCTAGCGGGGCCCGGGAAGGGGTGTTCTTC.

Only a few counts were recorded for this clonotype. The rearrangement uses TRBV20-1 and TRBJ1-6; 10 bases agree with TRBD1. Trimming removed 0 bases from V and 3 bases from J; junction bases left unmatched: 8. Germline CDR1 and CDR2: DFQATT and SNEGSKA (reference sequence). There are 18 residues in the CDR3. CDR3 residues: CSARDQFGQGGYNSPLHF. The CDR3, as DNA: TGCAGTGCTAGAGATCAATTTGGACAGGGGGGCTATAATTCACCCCTCCACTTT.

Comment on this clonotype: A much larger clone is a single base away; this may be a read error. The J gene is TRBJ2-3, the V gene TRBV19; no clear D gene. The CDR3 length is 14 residues. V was pared by 5 bases and J by 0 bases, with 9 bases between. Per the germline V gene, CDR1 is LNHDA and CDR2 is SQIVND (reference sequence). CDR3 sequence reads: CASSCVDSTDTQYF. Written as DNA, the CDR3 is TGTGCCAGTAGTTGTGTAGATAGCACAGATACGCAGTATTTT. Looking up the rest from reference TRBV19 and TRBJ2-3 gives the full variable domain: DGGITQSPKYLFRKEGQNVTLSCEQNLNHDAMYWYRQDPGQGLRLIYYSQIVNDFQKGDIAEGYSVSREKKESFPLTVTSAQKNPTAFYLCASSCVDSTDTQYFGPGTRLTVL.

This clonotype was recorded many times. The rearrangement uses TRBV27 and TRBJ2-7; D gene ambiguous. CDR3 length: 11 residues. V gave up 5 bases and J gave up 7 bases, with 9 bases separating them. Germline CDR1 is MNHEY and CDR2 is SMNVEV (reference sequence). CDR3 coding DNA: TGTGCCAGCAGTCCCCTGTATGAGCAGTACTTC. This encodes CASSPLYEQYF.

The chain employs TRBV10-3 and TRBJ2-1; tentative D call: TRBD1 (5 bases). Trimming shortened V by 4 bases and J by 0 bases, and 13 bases separated the two germline ends. Germline V gives CDR1 ENHRY, CDR2 SYGVKD. The CDR3 extends over 16 amino acids. The CDR3 is CAISGTSESSYNEQFF. The CDR3, as DNA: TGTGCCATCAGTGGGACAAGCGAAAGCTCCTACAATGAGCAGTTCTTC.

This chain links TRBV10-3 with TRBJ1-2; D remains ambiguous. Trimming removed 4 bases at V and 8 bases at J, with 14 bases between. Germline CDR1 ENHRY, CDR2 SYGVKD. The CDR3 has 13 residues. CDR3 protein: CAISGTLYGGYTF. For the CDR3, the DNA is TGTGCCATCAGTGGTACCCTCTACGGCGGCTACACCTTC.

This clonotype was detected many times. The gene calls are TRBV7-8 and TRBJ2-1; a weak D match, TRBD2 (5 bases). The CDR3 contains 16 residues. Trimming pared 5 bases from V and 2 bases from J, leaving 16 bases between. Germline V gene data show CDR1 as SGHVS and CDR2 as FQNEAQ. The CDR3 region has the DNA TGTGCCAGCAGCCTAGAGGGTATGGGCGCCTACAATGAGCAGTTCTTC. Amino acids: CASSLEGMGAYNEQFF.

This clonotype occurred many times. The V and J genes are TRBV11-2 and TRBJ2-1; the D call may be TRBD1 or TRBD2 (5 bases each). CDR1 is SGHAT and CDR2 is FQNNGV in the germline V gene. Deletions cut 0 bases from V and 8 bases from J, with 17 bases between. This CDR3 comprises 16 residues. CDR3 coding DNA: TGTGCCAGCAGCTTAGAGGGGACCTTCCCGGGGCATGAGCAGTTCTTC. The encoded protein is CASSLEGTFPGHEQFF.

The table lists this clonotype with many counts. The chain carries TRBV7-2 and TRBJ2-7, with 9 bases fitting TRBD1. Trimming cost V 1 base and J 4 bases; bases outside gene matches: 2. CDR3 length: 14 amino acids. Per the germline V gene, CDR1 is SGHTA and CDR2 is FQGNSA. CDR3 region: CASSLETGGYEQYV. CDR3 nucleotide sequence: TGTGCCAGCAGCTTAGAGACAGGGGGATACGAGCAGTACGTC.

Only a few counts were recorded for this clonotype. The CDR3 nucleotides read TGTGCCATCAGCTCAGGGGGCGCGTTAGCCTACAATGAGCAGTTCTTC. Translation: CAISSGGALAYNEQFF. The chain couples TRBV10-3 to TRBJ2-1; 8 bases are shared with TRBD1. The germline V gene encodes CDR1 ENHRY and CDR2 SYGVKD. With 6 bases clipped from V and 2 bases from J, the junction kept 9 bases outside the gene matches. The CDR3 has 16 residues.

The chain is built from TRBV5-6 and TRBJ1-4, with TRBD1 matching over 9 bases. The V and J ends lost 3 bases and 9 bases, in that order; junction bases with no gene match: 12. Germline loops: CDR1 SGHDT, CDR2 YYEEEE. CDR3 length: 16 amino acids. The CDR3 protein is CASSSAGTGPTKKLFF. Written as DNA, the CDR3 is TGTGCCAGCAGCTCGGCCGGGACAGGGCCAACGAAAAAACTGTTTTTT.

J is TRBJ2-1 and V is TRBV5-4; 8 nucleotides align to TRBD2. Trimming took 4 bases from V and 5 from J; bases not matched to a gene: 2. The CDR3 contains 13 residues. Per germline, CDR1 SGHNT and CDR2 YYREEE (reference sequence). CDR3 nucleotides: TGTGCCAGCAGCAAGGGACTAGACAATGAGCAGTTCTTC. Protein product: CASSKGLDNEQFF.

This clonotype appeared many times. V usage is TRBV20-1 and J usage is TRBJ1-2, with 9 bases matching TRBD1. Germline CDR1 is DFQATT and CDR2 is SNEGSKA (reference sequence). Losses at the gene ends were 5 bases for V and 9 bases for J; bases not matched to a gene: 7. The CDR3 covers 12 residues. As DNA, the CDR3 is TGCAGTGCTGGGGACAGGGTGGATAGCTACACCTTC. Its translation: CSAGDRVDSYTF.

This clonotype was counted at least ten times. V gene TRBV3-1 combines with J gene TRBJ1-5; D is ambiguous. Germline values: CDR1 LGHDT, CDR2 YNNKEL (reference sequence). The CDR3 contains 14 residues. Trimming took 4 bases from V and 7 from J, leaving 14 bases between them. CDR3 DNA sequence: TGTGCCAGCAGCCCCTTAGGAGGGAGACAGCCCCAGCATTTT. It translates to CASSPLGGRQPQHF.

This clonotype occurred a few times. The V gene is TRBV5-6, the J gene TRBJ2-2; weak D call: TRBD2 (5 bases). The CDR3 length is 15 residues. V dropped 0 bases and J dropped 2 bases, with 8 bases sitting between them. Germline V gives CDR1 SGHDT, CDR2 YYEEEE. CDR3 residues: CASSLEGVNTGELFF. In DNA form, the CDR3 reads TGTGCCAGCAGCTTGGAGGGAGTCAACACCGGGGAGCTGTTTTTT.

This sequence joins TRBV10-3 and TRBJ2-5; TRBD1 matches 8 bases. Per germline, CDR1 ENHRY and CDR2 SYGVKD. Unmatched junction bases numbered 11, after V lost 3 bases and J lost 5 bases. This CDR3 is built from 16 residues. The CDR3 coding sequence is TGTGCCATCAGTGATAGGGGACAGGTCTATGGCGAGACCCAGTACTTC. Translation gives CAISDRGQVYGETQYF.

This clonotype was picked up many times. The V and J genes are TRBV27 and TRBJ2-1, with 7 bases that match TRBD1. Germline-derived CDR1 and CDR2 are MNHEY and SMNVEV (reference sequence). J was trimmed by 10 bases and V by 4 bases; bases with no gene match: 13. The CDR3 spans 15 residues. The CDR3 DNA reads as TGTGCCAGCAGTTCGACAGGGCACTTTACCCTCGAGCAGTTCTTC. Its translation is CASSSTGHFTLEQFF.

This clonotype was recorded at least ten times. V usage is TRBV12-3 or TRBV12-4 and J usage is TRBJ1-4; weak D call: TRBD1 (5 bases). V was trimmed by 3 bases and J by 8 bases, leaving 13 bases between them. The CDR3 contains 14 residues. The CDR3 DNA follows: TGTGCCAGCAGTTTTGGGCAGGGTAGAGAAAAACTGTTTTTT. Translated, it gives CASSFGQGREKLFF.